This TCR beta chain was profiled in a study of beta chain features in type 1 diabetes. TCRB transcripts that were expressed got sequenced, as all of the isolated RNA had been reverse transcribed. TCRdb keeps only in-frame clones here, not all; method: immunoSEQ multiplex PCR. The sample lists around 320,000 clones; about 15% were seen once. This clone has more than one count but fewer than ten. The CDR3 contains 13 residues. In germline, CDR1 is MNHEY, CDR2 SVGAGI. Trimming stripped 6 bases from V and 1 base from J, with 9 bases between. One heparinised draw, averaging roughly 0.12 L, was taken per donor. CD4+ cells of the naive, central memory, regulatory and stem cell-like memory types were sorted via CD45RO/CCR7/CD25/CD127/CD95/CD27.

This TCR derives from a young man in good health. The sequencing sample was made of central memory CD4+ T cells from blood. V and J are TRBV6-5 and TRBJ1-1; TRBD1 might be the D (6 bases). The CDR3 region is CASRLQGNTEAFF. The CDR3 coding sequence is TGTGCCAGCAGGTTACAGGGGAACACTGAAGCTTTCTTT.